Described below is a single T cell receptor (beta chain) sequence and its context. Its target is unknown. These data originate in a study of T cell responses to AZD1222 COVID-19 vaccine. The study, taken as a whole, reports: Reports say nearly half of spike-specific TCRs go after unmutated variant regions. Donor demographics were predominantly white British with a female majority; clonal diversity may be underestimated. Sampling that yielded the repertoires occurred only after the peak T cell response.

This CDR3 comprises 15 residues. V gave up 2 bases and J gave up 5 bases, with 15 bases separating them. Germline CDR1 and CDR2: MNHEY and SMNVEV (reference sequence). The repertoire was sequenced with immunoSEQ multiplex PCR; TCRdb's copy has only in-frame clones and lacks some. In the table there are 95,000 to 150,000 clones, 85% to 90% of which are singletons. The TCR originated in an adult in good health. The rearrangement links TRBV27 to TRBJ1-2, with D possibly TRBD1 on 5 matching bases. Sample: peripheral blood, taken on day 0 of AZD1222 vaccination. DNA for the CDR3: TGTGCCAGCAGTTTAAGGGGTGCGGCAGAATATGGCTACACCTTC. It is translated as CASSLRGAAEYGYTF.